Below, 15 T cell receptor beta chains from the same sample are listed, as sequenced in a study of T-cell reconstitution after alpha-beta-depleted transplantation in children. The authors prepared the TCRbeta library with unique molecular identifiers. TCRdb analysed the PCR reads with MiXCR anew, one entry per CDR3 protein. The sample lists fewer than 1 million distinct CDR3 sequences, 16% seen once, with roughly 4.8% in the top ten. The sequenced sample was PBMCs, mostly from graft donor cells, obtained 360 days after TCRalphabeta/CD19-depleted stem cell transplant. The receptors were gathered from a male patient between 5 and 17 years old who had a stem cell transplant for acute lymphoblastic leukemia, so the T cells may come from the graft donor.

J is TRBJ2-5 and V is TRBV5-1, with 8 positions matching TRBD2. The V gene end was trimmed by 3 bases and the J gene end by 5 bases; junction bases not matched to a gene: 12. This CDR3 has 16 residues. Germline assignment: CDR1 SGHRS and CDR2 YFSETQ. The DNA for the CDR3 is TGCGCCAGCAGCTCCCAGAACGTGGGACTAGGGGAGACCCAGTACTTC. Its protein is CASSSQNVGLGETQYF.

In this sample, this clonotype turned up many times. The genes are TRBV18 and TRBJ1-1; tentatively, D is TRBD1 (5 bases). V dropped 5 bases and J dropped 2 bases, with 9 bases sitting between them. The CDR3 extends over 13 amino acids. Looked up from germline, CDR1 is KGHSH and CDR2 is LQKENI. The CDR3, as DNA: TGTGCCAGCTCATTGACAGATAACACTGAAGCTTTCTTT. Translated: CASSLTDNTEAFF. The full variable domain, its missing parts supplied by reference TRBV18 and TRBJ1-1, is NAGVMQNPRHLVRRRGQEARLRCSPMKGHSHVYWYRQLPEEGLKFMVYLQKENIIDESGMPKERFSAEFPKEGPSILRIQQVVRGDSAAYFCASSLTDNTEAFFGQGTRLTVV.

The chain employs TRBV4-1 and TRBJ2-3; possibly TRBD2 for D (5 bases). The CDR3 covers 18 residues. V dropped 7 bases and J dropped 0 bases, with 23 bases sitting between them. Germline CDR1 is MGHRA and CDR2 is YSYEKL. For the CDR3, the DNA is TGCGCCAGCACCTACGGACTTCTCACCCGGACTAGCACAGATACGCAGTATTTT. This encodes CASTYGLLTRTSTDTQYF.

This clonotype was counted between two and nine times. The chain joins TRBV6-5 to TRBJ2-7; unclear D gene. The CDR3 covers 14 residues. Trimming shortened V by 0 bases and J by 0 bases, and 6 bases separated the two germline ends. Germline V gene sequence: CDR1 MNHEY, CDR2 SVGAGI. The CDR3 bases are TGTGCCAGCAGTTACTCACGATCCTCCTACGAGCAGTACTTC. Protein: CASSYSRSSYEQYF.

This clonotype was counted at least ten times. This sequence joins TRBV5-1 and TRBJ2-1; 9 bases agree with TRBD1. The CDR3 covers 15 residues. Germline trimming cut 4 bases from V and 5 bases from J; bases unmatched to any gene: 7. Germline V CDR1 and CDR2: SGHRS, YFSETQ. CDR3 DNA sequence: TGCGCCAGCAGCCCCGGACAGGGGAGCAACAATGAGCAGTTCTTC. Protein product: CASSPGQGSNNEQFF.

The sample holds a few counts of this clonotype. The V and J genes are TRBV4-1 and TRBJ2-2; perhaps TRBD2 as D (6 bases). V shed 4 bases and J shed 1 base, with 10 bases lying between them. The V gene's germline CDR1 is MGHRA and CDR2 YSYEKL. This CDR3 is built from 15 residues. In DNA, the CDR3 is TGCGCCAGCAGCCTAATAGCGGTGAACACCGGGGAGCTGTTTTTT. Translation gives CASSLIAVNTGELFF.

This rearrangement joins TRBV5-1 to TRBJ1-2; no firm D call. The germline CDR1 and CDR2 sequences are SGHRS and YFSETQ. V shed 6 bases and J shed 0 bases, with 9 bases lying between them. The CDR3 runs 13 residues. CDR3 bases: TGCGCCAGCAATGCGGCGGCTAACTATGGCTACACCTTC. This encodes CASNAAANYGYTF.

This rearrangement joins TRBV5-6 to TRBJ2-2, with D unresolved. The V and J ends lost 1 base and 0 bases respectively, with 7 bases between them. The CDR3 has 15 amino acids. The germline gives CDR1 SGHDT, CDR2 YYEEEE. CDR3 protein: CASSLTPANTGELFF. CDR3 DNA sequence: TGTGCCAGCAGCTTGACACCTGCGAACACCGGGGAGCTGTTTTTT. Supplemented by reference TRBV5-6 and TRBJ2-2, the full variable domain reads DAGVTQSPTHLIKTRGQQVTLRCSPKSGHDTVSWYQQALGQGPQFIFQYYEEEERQRGNFPDRFSGHQFPNYSSELNVNALLLGDSALYLCASSLTPANTGELFFGEGSRLTVL.

This clonotype was recorded at least ten times. J is TRBJ1-1 and V is TRBV12-3 or TRBV12-4; D is possibly TRBD1 (5 bases). The CDR3 has 13 residues. The V gene lost 6 bases and the J gene lost 1 base, with 9 bases spanning the gap. The CDR3 loop is CASRSTGNTEAFF. Written as DNA, the CDR3 is TGTGCCAGCAGAAGTACAGGGAACACTGAAGCTTTCTTT.

This clonotype has only a few counts. This sequence joins TRBV5-1 and TRBJ2-1, with 10 bases aligning to TRBD1. From germline, CDR1 is SGHRS and CDR2 YFSETQ. Trimming cost V 9 bases and J 4 bases; bases outside gene matches: 7. The CDR3 totals 14 residues. The CDR3 nucleotides read TGCGCCACTACGCTGGGACAGGGGTACAATGAGCAGTTCTTC. Translation: CATTLGQGYNEQFF. Full variable domain (remainder filled in from reference TRBV5-1 and TRBJ2-1): KAGVTQTPRYLIKTRGQQVTLSCSPISGHRSVSWYQQTPGQGLQFLFEYFSETQRNKGNFPGRFSGRQFSNSRSEMNVSTLELGDSALYLCATTLGQGYNEQFFGPGTRLTVL.

The chain recombines TRBV7-8 with TRBJ1-4; the match to TRBD1 covers 7 bases. V was pared by 5 bases and J by 0 bases, with 15 bases of the junction left unmatched. This CDR3 contains 19 residues. Looked up from germline, CDR1 is SGHVS and CDR2 is FQNEAQ. CDR3 nucleotide sequence: TGTGCCAGCAGCCGAGACAGGGCCCCGTTACTTGCAACTAATGAAAAACTGTTTTTT. Translation gives CASSRDRAPLLATNEKLFF.

This chain connects TRBV7-7 to TRBJ2-7; the D gene is possibly TRBD1 (5 bases). CDR3 length: 15 amino acids. V gave up 0 bases and J gave up 5 bases, with 14 bases separating them. Germline CDR1 and CDR2: SSHAT and FNYEAQ (reference sequence). CDR3 protein: CASSLAIGVSHEQYF. The CDR3 nucleotides read TGTGCCAGCAGCTTAGCTATAGGGGTTTCCCACGAGCAGTACTTC.

This clonotype occurred many times. CDR3 bases: TGCGCCAGCAGCTTGGCTCGCGCCCCTAGCACAGATACGCAGTATTTT. Translation gives CASSLARAPSTDTQYF. J is TRBJ2-3 and V is TRBV5-1; D gene ambiguous. V gave up 0 bases and J gave up 0 bases, with 11 bases separating them. The germline gives CDR1 SGHRS, CDR2 YFSETQ. The CDR3 is made up of 16 amino acids.

This clonotype was seen only a few times. This chain uses TRBV29-1 with TRBJ1-1, with D unresolved. CDR1 and CDR2 (germline): SQVTM, ANQGSEA. The CDR3 contains 12 residues. Deletions cut 4 bases from V and 2 bases from J, with 8 bases between. The CDR3 here is CSVGAANTEAFF. CDR3 bases: TGCAGCGTTGGGGCAGCCAACACTGAAGCTTTCTTT.

This clonotype was seen a handful of times. The chain links TRBV29-1 to TRBJ2-1; possible D gene TRBD2, 6 bases. V was pared by 0 bases and J by 0 bases, with 12 bases between. This CDR3 comprises 16 residues. Germline V lookup: CDR1 SQVTM, CDR2 ANQGSEA. The CDR3 loop is CSVEDRVGSSYNEQFF. As DNA, the CDR3 is TGCAGCGTTGAAGATCGCGTCGGGAGCTCCTACAATGAGCAGTTCTTC.